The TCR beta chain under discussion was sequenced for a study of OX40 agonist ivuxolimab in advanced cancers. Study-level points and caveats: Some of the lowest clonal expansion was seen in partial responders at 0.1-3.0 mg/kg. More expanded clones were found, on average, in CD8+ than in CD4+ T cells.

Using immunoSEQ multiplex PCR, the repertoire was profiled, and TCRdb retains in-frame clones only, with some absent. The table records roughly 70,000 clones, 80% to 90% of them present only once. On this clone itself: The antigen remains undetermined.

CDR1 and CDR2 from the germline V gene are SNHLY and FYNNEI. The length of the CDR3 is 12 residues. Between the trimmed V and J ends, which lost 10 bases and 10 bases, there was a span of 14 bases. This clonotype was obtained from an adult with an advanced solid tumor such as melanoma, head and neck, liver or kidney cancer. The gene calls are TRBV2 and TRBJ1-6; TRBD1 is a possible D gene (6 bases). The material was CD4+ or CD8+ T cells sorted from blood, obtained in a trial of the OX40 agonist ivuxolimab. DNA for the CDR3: TGTGCCACCCAGACAGGCGGATCACCCCTCCACTTT. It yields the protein CATQTGGSPLHF.